The rows below give T cell receptor beta chains drawn from one sample of a study of cytomegalovirus exposure and HLA in healthy donors. Generated by immunoSEQ multiplex PCR, the TCRdb table keeps only in-frame clones and is missing some. Counted here are 100,000 to 150,000 clones, around three quarters occurring once; the ten biggest clones make up around 3.3%. Material for sequencing was PBMCs. These receptors were obtained from a woman aged 50 to 65 in good health and CMV-seronegative. Both conserved end residues are part of each CDR3. D genes are given only for firm matches. Rows may omit the clone size; those that give it use once, few, many or a size class.

>13|TRBV29-1|.|TRBD2|TRBJ2-7
CSVGEGSIYEQYF
TGCAGCGTGGGGGAGGGCTCGATCTACGAGCAGTACTTC
>14|TRBV16|.|.|TRBJ1-2
CASSRRQVVNGYTF
TGTGCCAGCAGCCGCAGACAGGTGGTAAATGGCTACACCTTC
>15|TRBV11-2|once|.|TRBJ1-5
CASSPSTGIGQPQHF
TGTGCCAGCAGCCCGTCCACAGGGATAGGCCAGCCCCAGCATTTT
>13|TRBV6-5|.|.|TRBJ1-6
CASRDYDNSPLHF
TGTGCCAGCAGGGACTACGATAATTCACCCCTCCACTTT
>14|TRBV6-6|once|TRBD1|TRBJ1-1
CAIRPGQMNTEAFF
TGTGCCATCAGGCCGGGACAGATGAACACTGAAGCTTTCTTT
>15|TRBV11-2|once|TRBD1|TRBJ2-7
CASSLETGSSYEQYF
TGTGCCAGCAGCTTAGAGACAGGGAGCTCCTACGAGCAGTACTTC
>15|TRBV28|.|.|TRBJ2-7
CASSPPRGEIYEQYF
TGTGCCAGCAGTCCCCCCCGCGGGGAGATCTACGAGCAGTACTTC
>15|TRBV7-6|.|.|TRBJ2-1
CASSFAGKPYNEQFF
TGTGCCAGCAGCTTTGCGGGGAAACCCTACAATGAGCAGTTCTTC
>11|TRBV7-2|few|.|TRBJ2-7
CASSLRYEQYF
TGTGCCAGCAGCCTCCGTTACGAGCAGTACTTC
>16|TRBV7-9|.|TRBD1|TRBJ1-1
CSSSYTGGALYTEAFF
TGTTCCAGCAGCTATACAGGGGGCGCGTTGTACACTGAAGCTTTCTTT
>14|TRBV18|few|TRBD1|TRBJ1-5
CASSPGTGNQPQHF
TGTGCCAGCTCACCTGGGACAGGGAATCAGCCCCAGCATTTT
>14|TRBV7-9|.|.|TRBJ2-7
CASSLGGREYEQYF
TGTGCCAGCAGCTTAGGGGGCAGGGAATACGAGCAGTACTTC
>11|TRBV7-2|.|.|TRBJ2-7
CASSLWHEQYF
TGTGCCAGCAGCTTATGGCACGAGCAGTACTTC
>14|TRBV7-2|few|TRBD2|TRBJ2-5
CASRNRAGDATQYF
TGTGCCAGCCGTAACCGTGCGGGAGACGCGACCCAGTACTTC
>14|TRBV28|.|TRBD1|TRBJ2-5
CASRNPGQQETQYF
TGTGCCAGCAGGAATCCGGGACAGCAAGAGACCCAGTACTTC
>16|TRBV6-4|.|TRBD2|TRBJ2-6
CASSGLAGSGANVLTF
TGTGCCAGCAGTGGACTAGCGGGCTCTGGGGCCAACGTCCTGACTTTC
>16|TRBV5-1|.|TRBD2|TRBJ2-3
CASSSGSSGGTDTQYF
TGCGCCAGCAGCTCAGGTTCTAGCGGAGGTACAGATACGCAGTATTTT
>15|TRBV28|once|.|TRBJ2-4
CASAYVGGEGDIQYF
TGTGCCAGCGCCTACGTAGGAGGTGAGGGGGACATTCAGTACTTC
>10|TRBV6-1|.|.|TRBJ1-2
CASSLGGYTF
TGTGCCAGCAGTCTAGGTGGCTACACCTTC
>14|TRBV7-8|few|TRBD1|TRBJ2-7
CASSQQTGSGEQYF
TGTGCCAGCAGCCAACAGACAGGGTCCGGCGAGCAGTACTTC
>15|TRBV5-1|.|TRBD1|TRBJ2-5
CASSSRQGVFDTQYF
TGCGCCAGCAGCTCGAGACAGGGAGTTTTCGATACCCAGTACTTC
>14|TRBV28|.|TRBD1|TRBJ1-5
CASSLTGEVKPQHF
TGTGCCAGCAGCCTGACAGGGGAGGTGAAGCCCCAGCATTTT
>14|TRBV19|.|.|TRBJ1-2
CASTEQGGNYGYTF
TGTGCCAGTACTGAACAGGGCGGAAACTATGGCTACACCTTC
>15|TRBV28|.|TRBD1|TRBJ2-7
CASSPPGQDSYEQYF
TGTGCCAGCAGTCCGCCGGGACAGGACTCCTACGAGCAGTACTTC
>15|TRBV7-2|.|TRBD2|TRBJ2-1
CASSLGLAVYNEQFF
TGTGCCAGCAGCTTAGGACTAGCGGTTTACAATGAGCAGTTCTTC
>15|TRBV9|.|.|TRBJ1-3
CASSVDSGAGNTIYF
TGTGCCAGCAGCGTAGATTCAGGGGCTGGAAACACCATATATTTT
>14|TRBV28|.|TRBD1|TRBJ1-1
CASSLAGQGREAFF
TGTGCCAGCAGCTTAGCAGGACAGGGGAGAGAAGCTTTCTTT
>12|TRBV7-2|.|.|TRBJ2-5
CASSTISETQYF
TGTGCCAGCAGCACTATCTCAGAGACCCAGTACTTC
>15|TRBV5-8|.|TRBD1|TRBJ1-4
CASSGGQGVNEKLFF
TGTGCCAGCAGCGGTGGACAGGGGGTTAATGAAAAACTGTTTTTT
>15|TRBV6-1|.|TRBD2|TRBJ2-1
CASSVLAVSYNEQFF
TGTGCCAGCAGTGTACTAGCGGTCTCCTACAATGAGCAGTTCTTC
>20|TRBV4-2|.|TRBD2|TRBJ2-1
CASSQGPETSGRTTYNEQFF
TGTGCCAGCAGCCAAGGACCCGAGACTAGCGGGAGGACTACCTACAATGAGCAGTTCTTC
>15|TRBV5-1|.|TRBD1|TRBJ1-2
CASSGRQGAKYGYTF
TGCGCCAGCAGCGGGCGACAGGGGGCGAAGTATGGCTACACCTTC
>15|TRBV9|.|.|TRBJ2-5
CASSVDGGMEETQYF
TGTGCCAGCAGCGTAGATGGGGGGATGGAGGAGACCCAGTACTTC
>14|TRBV5-1|.|TRBD1|TRBJ1-2
CASSLEAGTVLYTF
TGCGCCAGCAGCTTGGAAGCAGGGACAGTACTCTACACCTTC
>15|TRBV27|few|.|TRBJ1-4
CASSLTGTLLEKLFF
TGTGCCAGCAGTTTAACAGGGACCCTCCTTGAAAAACTGTTTTTT
>15|TRBV5-4|.|.|TRBJ1-2
CASSLEEGGHYGYTF
TGTGCCAGCAGCTTGGAGGAAGGGGGACACTATGGCTACACCTTC
>14|TRBV10-3|.|TRBD2|TRBJ2-7
CAISESGGGYEQYF
TGTGCCATCAGTGAGTCGGGGGGGGGCTACGAGCAGTACTTC
>19|TRBV4-2|.|TRBD2|TRBJ2-2
CASSQGPLSSGANTGELFF
TGTGCCAGCAGCCAAGGGCCCCTCTCTAGCGGAGCGAACACCGGGGAGCTGTTTTTT
>11|TRBV20-1|.|.|TRBJ2-1
CSARRGDEQFF
TGCAGTGCCCGCAGGGGAGATGAGCAGTTCTTC
>15|TRBV11-3|.|TRBD2|TRBJ2-1
CASSLRLAGDNEQFF
TGTGCCAGCAGCTTACGACTAGCGGGAGACAATGAGCAGTTCTTC
>14|TRBV6-1|.|.|TRBJ2-3
CACSEAILADTQYF
TGTGCCTGCAGTGAAGCCATATTAGCAGATACGCAGTATTTT
>15|TRBV7-2|.|TRBD1|TRBJ2-7
CASSFRTGKGYEQYF
TGTGCCAGCAGCTTCCGGACAGGGAAAGGCTACGAGCAGTACTTC
>14|TRBV4-2|few|.|TRBJ1-1
CASSSQATNTEAFF
TGTGCCAGCAGCTCACAGGCTACGAACACTGAAGCTTTCTTT
>14|TRBV19|.|TRBD2|TRBJ2-7
CASSTGTSGYEQYF
TGTGCCAGTAGTACCGGGACTAGCGGCTACGAGCAGTACTTC